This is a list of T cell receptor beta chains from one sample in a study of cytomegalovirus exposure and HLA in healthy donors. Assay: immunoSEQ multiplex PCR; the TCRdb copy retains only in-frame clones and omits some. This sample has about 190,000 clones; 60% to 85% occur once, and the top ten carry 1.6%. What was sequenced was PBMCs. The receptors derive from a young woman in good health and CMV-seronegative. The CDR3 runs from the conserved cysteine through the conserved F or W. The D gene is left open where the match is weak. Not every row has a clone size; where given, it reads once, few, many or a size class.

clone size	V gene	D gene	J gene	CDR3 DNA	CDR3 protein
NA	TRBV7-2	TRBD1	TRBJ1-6	TGTGCCAGCAGCTCTCTTGGACAGGATAAGCCCCTCCACTTT	CASSSLGQDKPLHF
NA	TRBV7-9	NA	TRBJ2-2	TGTGCCAGCAGCTTACTGCGATATATTGGAGGGGCGAACACCGGGGAGCTGTTTTTT	CASSLLRYIGGANTGELFF
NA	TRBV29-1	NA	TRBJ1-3	TGCAGCGCCGGGGGAGGCGGAAACACCATATATTTT	CSAGGGGNTIYF
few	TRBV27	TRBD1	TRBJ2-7	TGTGCCAGCAGTCAACTCAGGACAGGGGGTATCTACGAGCAGTACTTC	CASSQLRTGGIYEQYF
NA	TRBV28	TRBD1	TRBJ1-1	TGTGCCAGCAGTCTCCCCCCAGGGGGCGGGTGGACTGAAGCTTTCTTT	CASSLPPGGGWTEAFF
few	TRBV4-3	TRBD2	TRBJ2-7	TGCGCCAGCAGCCAAGACGGGACTAGCGGGACCGAGCAGTACTTC	CASSQDGTSGTEQYF
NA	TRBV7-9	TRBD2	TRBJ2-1	TGTGCCAGCAGCCCCCTTAACCAGCGGGAGACCTCTCCTGGAGAGCAGTTCTTC	CASSPLNQRETSPGEQFF
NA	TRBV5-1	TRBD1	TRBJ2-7	TGCGCCAGCAGCTTGGGTCGGACAGGGGCCTACGAGCAGTACTTC	CASSLGRTGAYEQYF
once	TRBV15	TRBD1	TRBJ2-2	TGTGCCACCAGCACCGAGAGAGTAGACGAGACAGGGTCCACCGGGGAGCTGTTTTTT	CATSTERVDETGSTGELFF
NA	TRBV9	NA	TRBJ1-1	TGTGCCAGCAGCGGTTCCCGAGGGACTGAAGCTTTCTTT	CASSGSRGTEAFF
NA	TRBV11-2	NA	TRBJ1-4	TGTGCCAGCAGCCCCATCTTGGGCCGTGCTAATGAAAAACTGTTTTTT	CASSPILGRANEKLFF
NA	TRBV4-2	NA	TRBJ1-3	TGTGCCAGCAGCCAAGATTGGACTTGGACAGATGGAAACACCATATATTTT	CASSQDWTWTDGNTIYF